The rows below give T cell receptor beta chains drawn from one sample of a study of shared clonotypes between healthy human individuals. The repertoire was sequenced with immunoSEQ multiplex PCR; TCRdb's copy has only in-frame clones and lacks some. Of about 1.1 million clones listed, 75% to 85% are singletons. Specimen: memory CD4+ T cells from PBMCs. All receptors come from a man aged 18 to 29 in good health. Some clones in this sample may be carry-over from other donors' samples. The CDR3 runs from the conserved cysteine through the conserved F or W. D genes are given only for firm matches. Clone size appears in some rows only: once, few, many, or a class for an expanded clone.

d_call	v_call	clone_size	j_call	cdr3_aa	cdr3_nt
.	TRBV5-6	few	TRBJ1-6	CASSRTGEGSPLHF	TGTGCCAGCAGCCGGACGGGGGAAGGATCACCCCTCCACTTT
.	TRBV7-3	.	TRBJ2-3	CASSLLANTDTQYF	TGTGCCAGCAGCTTATTGGCAAACACAGATACGCAGTATTTT
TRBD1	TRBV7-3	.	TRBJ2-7	CASSPRGQGGPYEQYF	TGTGCCAGCAGCCCCAGGGGACAGGGCGGCCCCTACGAGCAGTACTTC
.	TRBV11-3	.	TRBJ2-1	CASSSFRNEQFF	TGTGCCAGCAGCTCCTTCAGAAATGAGCAGTTCTTC
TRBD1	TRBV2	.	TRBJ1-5	CASSERDSSNQPQHF	TGTGCCAGCAGTGAAAGGGACAGTAGCAATCAGCCCCAGCATTTT
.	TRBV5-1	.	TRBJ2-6	CASSSGLRAGGGANVLTF	TGCGCCAGCAGCTCGGGGCTACGTGCCGGAGGTGGGGCCAACGTCCTGACTTTC
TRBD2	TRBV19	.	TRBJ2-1	CASSNPGLAFEQFF	TGTGCCAGTAGTAACCCGGGACTAGCGTTTGAGCAGTTCTTC
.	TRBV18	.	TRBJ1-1	CASSPRQAGTEAFF	TGTGCCAGCTCACCACGGCAGGCGGGCACTGAAGCTTTCTTT
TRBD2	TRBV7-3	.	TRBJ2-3	CASSLMYSGRGSRPDTQYF	TGTGCCAGCAGCTTAATGTACAGCGGGAGGGGGTCTAGGCCAGATACGCAGTATTTT
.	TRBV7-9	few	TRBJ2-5	CASSLLSGLETQYF	TGTGCCAGCAGCTTACTTTCGGGATTAGAGACCCAGTACTTC
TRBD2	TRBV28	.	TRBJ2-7	CASSSITGTSGRGEQYF	TGTGCCAGCAGTTCTATTACCGGGACTAGCGGGAGGGGCGAGCAGTACTTC
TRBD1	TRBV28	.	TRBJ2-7	CASSPDRGEQYF	TGTGCCAGCAGCCCTGACAGGGGCGAGCAGTACTTC
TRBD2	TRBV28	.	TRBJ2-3	CASSLSGRADTQYF	TGTGCCAGCAGTTTATCCGGGAGGGCCGATACGCAGTATTTT
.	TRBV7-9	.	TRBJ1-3	CASSLLDGNTIYF	TGTGCCAGCAGCTTATTAGACGGAAACACCATATATTTT
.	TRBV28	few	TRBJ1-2	CASSRMIRFGYTF	TGTGCCAGCAGTCGCATGATCAGATTTGGCTACACCTTC
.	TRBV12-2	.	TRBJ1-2	CASRLGVHRANHGYTF	TGTGCAAGTCGCTTAGGGGTACACAGGGCTAACCATGGCTACACCTTC
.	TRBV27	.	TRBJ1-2	CASSPDSGQAGRTYGYTF	TGTGCCAGCAGTCCCGATAGCGGCCAGGCGGGACGCACCTATGGCTACACCTTC
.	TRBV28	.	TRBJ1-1	CASSSISMNTEAFF	TGTGCCAGCAGTTCGATCTCAATGAACACTGAAGCTTTCTTT
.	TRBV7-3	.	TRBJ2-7	CASSPGVWGSYEQYF	TGTGCCAGCAGTCCAGGGGTTTGGGGGTCCTACGAGCAGTACTTC
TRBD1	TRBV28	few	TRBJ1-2	CASSSGGQGRNYGYTF	TGTGCCAGCAGTTCAGGCGGACAGGGGCGCAATTATGGCTACACCTTC
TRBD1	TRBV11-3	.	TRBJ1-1	CASSSDRVGNTEAFF	TGTGCCAGCAGCTCCGACAGGGTTGGGAACACTGAAGCTTTCTTT
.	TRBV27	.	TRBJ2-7	CASSLEMTYEQYF	TGTGCCAGCAGTTTAGAGATGACCTACGAGCAGTACTTC
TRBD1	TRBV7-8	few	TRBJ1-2	CASSLAGTGFYYGYTF	TGTGCCAGCAGCTTAGCCGGGACAGGGTTTTACTATGGCTACACCTTC
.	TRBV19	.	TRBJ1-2	CASTPRGNYGYTF	TGTGCCAGTACCCCTCGGGGGAACTATGGCTACACCTTC
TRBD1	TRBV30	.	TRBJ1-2	CAWRVGFGQGDNYGYTF	TGTGCCTGGAGGGTAGGGTTCGGACAGGGGGATAACTATGGCTACACCTTC
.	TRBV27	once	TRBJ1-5	CASSLGPDYIKAWFSNQPQHF	TGTGCCAGCAGTTTGGGTCCGGATTACATCAAGGCCTGGTTTAGCAATCAGCCCCAGCATTTT
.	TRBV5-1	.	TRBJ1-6	CASSSGRDGSPLHF	TGCGCCAGCAGCTCGGGCAGGGACGGGTCACCCCTCCACTTT
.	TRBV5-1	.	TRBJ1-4	CASSPDPQGEKLFF	TGCGCCAGCAGCCCCGACCCCCAAGGGGAAAAACTGTTTTTT
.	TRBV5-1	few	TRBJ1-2	CASSLGQGAYGYTF	TGCGCCAGCAGCTTGGGGCAGGGAGCCTATGGCTACACCTTC
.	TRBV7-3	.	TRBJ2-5	CASSQGPRETQYF	TGTGCCAGCAGTCAGGGGCCCCGGGAGACCCAGTACTTC
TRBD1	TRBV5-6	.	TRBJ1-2	CASSALRDRGYGYTF	TGTGCCAGCAGCGCCCTCCGGGACAGGGGCTATGGCTACACCTTC
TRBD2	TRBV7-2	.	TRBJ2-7	CASSHRTSGTYEQYF	TGTGCCAGCAGCCATCGGACTAGCGGGACCTACGAGCAGTACTTC
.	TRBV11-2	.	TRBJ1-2	CASSFGGTDNYGYTF	TGTGCCAGCAGCTTCGGGGGAACGGACAACTATGGCTACACCTTC
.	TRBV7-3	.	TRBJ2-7	CASSLTSGAAGYEQYF	TGTGCCAGCAGCTTAACGTCTGGCGCAGCAGGCTACGAGCAGTACTTC
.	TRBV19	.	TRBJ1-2	CASRLTETRRDYGYTF	TGTGCCAGTAGATTAACAGAGACGAGACGGGACTATGGCTACACCTTC
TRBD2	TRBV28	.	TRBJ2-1	CAFSAASGTGDEQFF	TGTGCATTCTCCGCGGCTAGCGGAACTGGCGATGAGCAGTTCTTC
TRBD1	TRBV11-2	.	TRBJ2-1	CASTPTGQGDVEQFF	TGTGCCAGCACCCCAACGGGACAGGGGGACGTTGAGCAGTTCTTC
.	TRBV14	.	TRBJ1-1	CASSQDPGWAHTEAFF	TGTGCCAGCAGCCAAGACCCAGGTTGGGCGCACACTGAAGCTTTCTTT
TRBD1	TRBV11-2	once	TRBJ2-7	CASSLDRGQGTEQYF	TGTGCCAGCAGCTTAGATAGGGGACAGGGCACCGAGCAGTACTTC
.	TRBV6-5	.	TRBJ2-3	CASSSGDLPDTQYF	TGTGCCAGCAGTTCGGGGGACCTACCAGATACGCAGTATTTT
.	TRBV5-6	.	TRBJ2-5	CASSLSSVGGETQYF	TGTGCCAGCAGCTTGAGTTCAGTGGGAGGAGAGACCCAGTACTTC
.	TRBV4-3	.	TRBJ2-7	CASSQVMGDEQYF	TGCGCCAGCAGCCAAGTTATGGGGGACGAGCAGTACTTC
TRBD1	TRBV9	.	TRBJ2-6	CASSADRAAGANVLTF	TGTGCCAGCAGCGCCGACAGGGCGGCCGGGGCCAACGTCCTGACTTTC
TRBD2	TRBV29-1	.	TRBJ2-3	CSAGGGSTDTQYF	TGCAGCGCCGGGGGGGGGAGCACAGATACGCAGTATTTT